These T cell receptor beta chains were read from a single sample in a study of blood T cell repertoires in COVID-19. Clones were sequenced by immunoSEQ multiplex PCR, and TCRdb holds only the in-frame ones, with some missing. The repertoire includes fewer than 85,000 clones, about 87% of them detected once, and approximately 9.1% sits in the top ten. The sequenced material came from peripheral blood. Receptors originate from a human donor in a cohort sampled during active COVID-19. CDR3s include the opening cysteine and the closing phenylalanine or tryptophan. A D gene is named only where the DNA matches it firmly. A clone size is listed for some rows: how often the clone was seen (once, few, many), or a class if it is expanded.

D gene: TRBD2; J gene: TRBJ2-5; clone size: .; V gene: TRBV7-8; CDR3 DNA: TGTGCCAGCAGCTTAGCCCCTAGCGGGGGAGGGGAGACCCAGTACTTC; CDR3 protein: CASSLAPSGGGETQYF
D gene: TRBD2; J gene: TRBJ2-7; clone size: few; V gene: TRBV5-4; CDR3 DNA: TGTGCCAGCAGCCCCTATATTCGGACTAGCGGGACATCCTACGAGCAGTACTTC; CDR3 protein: CASSPYIRTSGTSYEQYF
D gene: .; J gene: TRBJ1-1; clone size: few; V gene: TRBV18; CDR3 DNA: TGTGCCAGCTCACTACAGAACACTGAAGCTTTCTTT; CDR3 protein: CASSLQNTEAFF
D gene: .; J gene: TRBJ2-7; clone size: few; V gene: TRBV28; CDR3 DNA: TGTGCCAGCAACCCCCTGGGAGGATTAAGGAGCTCCTACGAGCAGTACTTC; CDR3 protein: CASNPLGGLRSSYEQYF
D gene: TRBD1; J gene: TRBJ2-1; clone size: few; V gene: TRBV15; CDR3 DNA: TGTGCCACCAGCATCGGACAGGGGGCCCACAATGAGCAGTTCTTC; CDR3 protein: CATSIGQGAHNEQFF
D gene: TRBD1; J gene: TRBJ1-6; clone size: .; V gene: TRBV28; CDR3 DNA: TGTGCCAGTGGGACAGGGCGGAGGTCGCCCCTCCACTTT; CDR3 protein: CASGTGRRSPLHF
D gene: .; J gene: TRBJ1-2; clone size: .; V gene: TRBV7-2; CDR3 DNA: TGTGCCAGCAGCTTCTCCAGGGCCCATTATGGCTACACCTTC; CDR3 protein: CASSFSRAHYGYTF
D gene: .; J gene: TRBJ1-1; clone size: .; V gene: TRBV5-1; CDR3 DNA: TGCGCCAGCAGGGACAGATTCATGAACACTGAAGCTTTCTTT; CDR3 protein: CASRDRFMNTEAFF
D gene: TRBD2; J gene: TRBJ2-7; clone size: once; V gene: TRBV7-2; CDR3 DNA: TGTGCCAGCAGCCGGACTAGCGGCTTGGGGGAGCAGTACTTC; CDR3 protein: CASSRTSGLGEQYF
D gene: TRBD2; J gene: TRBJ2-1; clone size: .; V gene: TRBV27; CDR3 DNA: TGTGCCAGCAGTAGGACCGGGACTAGCTCCTACAATGAGCAGTTCTTC; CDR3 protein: CASSRTGTSSYNEQFF
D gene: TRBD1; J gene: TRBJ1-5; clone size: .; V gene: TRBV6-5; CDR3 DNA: TGTGCCAGCAGCAGGGGGACAGGTAATCAGCCCCAGCATTTT; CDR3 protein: CASSRGTGNQPQHF
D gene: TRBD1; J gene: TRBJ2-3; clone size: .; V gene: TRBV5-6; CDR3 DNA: TGTGCCAGCAGCGCCCGACAGGGTCCAGATACGCAGTATTTT; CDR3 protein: CASSARQGPDTQYF
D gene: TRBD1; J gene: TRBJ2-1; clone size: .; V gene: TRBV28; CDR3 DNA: TGTGCCAGCAGAACGATCTGGGACAGCGAAAACAATGAGCAGTTCTTC; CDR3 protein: CASRTIWDSENNEQFF
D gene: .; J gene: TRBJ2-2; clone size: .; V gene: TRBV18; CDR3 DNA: TGTGCCAGCTCACCATCTTCGAGCACCGGGGAGCTGTTTTTT; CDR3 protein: CASSPSSSTGELFF
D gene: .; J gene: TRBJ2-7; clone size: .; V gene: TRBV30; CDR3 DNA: TGTGCCTGGAGTGTACGAGATCCTAAGCCCTACGAGCAGTACTTC; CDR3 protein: CAWSVRDPKPYEQYF
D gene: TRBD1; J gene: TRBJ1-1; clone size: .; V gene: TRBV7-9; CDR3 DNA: TGTGCCAGCAGCTTGGGACAGATGAACACTGAAGCTTTCTTT; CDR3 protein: CASSLGQMNTEAFF
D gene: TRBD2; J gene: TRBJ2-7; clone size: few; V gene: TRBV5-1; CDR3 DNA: TGCGCCAGTCAAAGCGGGGTGAGCTCCTACGAGCAGTACTTC; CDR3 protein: CASQSGVSSYEQYF
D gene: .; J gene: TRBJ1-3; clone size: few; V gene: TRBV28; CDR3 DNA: TGTGCCAGCAGTTTGCGCCCAGGGATCACCATATATTTT; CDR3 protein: CASSLRPGITIYF
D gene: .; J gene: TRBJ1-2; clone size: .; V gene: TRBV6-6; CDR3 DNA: TGTGCCAGCAGCTCCGAGACAAATGGCTACACCTTC; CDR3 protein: CASSSETNGYTF
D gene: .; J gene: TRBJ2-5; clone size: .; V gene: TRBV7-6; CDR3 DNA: TGTGCCAGCAGCTTAGAGGGGGGGGCTAGAAAGGACTTC; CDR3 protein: CASSLEGGARKDF
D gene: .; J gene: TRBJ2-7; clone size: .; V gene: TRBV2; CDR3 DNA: TGTGCCAGCAGTGAAGTCTCTCCAGGGTCACCCTACGAGCAGTACTTC; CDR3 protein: CASSEVSPGSPYEQYF
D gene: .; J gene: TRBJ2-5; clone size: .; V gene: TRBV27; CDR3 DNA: TGTGCCAGCAGTTTTTTATCGGCCGGGAAAGAGACCCAGTACTTC; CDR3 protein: CASSFLSAGKETQYF
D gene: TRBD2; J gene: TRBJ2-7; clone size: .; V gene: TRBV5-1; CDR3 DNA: TGCGCCAGCAGCCGTGAACTAGCGGGAGCCTCCTACGAGCAGTACTTC; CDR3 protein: CASSRELAGASYEQYF
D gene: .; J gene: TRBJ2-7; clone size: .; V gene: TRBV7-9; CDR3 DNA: TGTGCCAGCAGCTTAGGTGGGCCAGGGGCCTACGAGCAGTACTTC; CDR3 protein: CASSLGGPGAYEQYF
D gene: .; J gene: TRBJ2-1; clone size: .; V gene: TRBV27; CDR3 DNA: TGTGCCAGCAGCCGGGGGATCAGCTACAATGAGCAGTTCTTC; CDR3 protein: CASSRGISYNEQFF
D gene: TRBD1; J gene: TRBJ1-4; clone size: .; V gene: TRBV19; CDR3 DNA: TGTGCCAGTAGTGAAGGGACAGCTAATGAAAAACTGTTTTTT; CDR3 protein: CASSEGTANEKLFF
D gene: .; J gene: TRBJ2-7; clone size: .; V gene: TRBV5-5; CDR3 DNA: TGTGCCAGCAGCGAACAGAACTCCTACGAGCAGTACTTC; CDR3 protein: CASSEQNSYEQYF
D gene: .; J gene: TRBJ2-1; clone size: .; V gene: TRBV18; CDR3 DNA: TGTGCCAGCTCACCCCTACTGGGTGTGTTCAGGCATGAGCAGTTCTTC; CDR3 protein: CASSPLLGVFRHEQFF
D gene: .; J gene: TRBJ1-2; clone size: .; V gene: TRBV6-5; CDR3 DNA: TGTGCCAGCAGTTCTGGGTGGGGCAGAAGAACCTATGGCTACACCTTC; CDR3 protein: CASSSGWGRRTYGYTF